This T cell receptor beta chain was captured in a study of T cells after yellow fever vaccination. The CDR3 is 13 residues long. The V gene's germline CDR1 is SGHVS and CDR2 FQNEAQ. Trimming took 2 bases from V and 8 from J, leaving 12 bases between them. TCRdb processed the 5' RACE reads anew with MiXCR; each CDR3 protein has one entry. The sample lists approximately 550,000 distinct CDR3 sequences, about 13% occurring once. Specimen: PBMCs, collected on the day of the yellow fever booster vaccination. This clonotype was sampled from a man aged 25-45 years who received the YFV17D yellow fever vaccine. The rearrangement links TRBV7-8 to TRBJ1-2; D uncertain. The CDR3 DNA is TGTGCCAGCAGCTTATCCAAACTGAGGGGCTACACCTTC. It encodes CASSLSKLRGYTF.